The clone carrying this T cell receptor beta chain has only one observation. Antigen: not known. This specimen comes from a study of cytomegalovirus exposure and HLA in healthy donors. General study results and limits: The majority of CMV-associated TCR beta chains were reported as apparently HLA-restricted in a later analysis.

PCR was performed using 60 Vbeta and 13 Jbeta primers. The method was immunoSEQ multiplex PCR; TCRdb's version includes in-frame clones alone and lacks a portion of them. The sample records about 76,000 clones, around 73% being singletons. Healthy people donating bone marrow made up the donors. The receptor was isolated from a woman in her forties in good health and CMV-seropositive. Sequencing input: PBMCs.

Here the CDR3 DNA reads TGTGCCTGGAGTACAGGGGGTTCAAATTCACCCCTCCACTTT. Translation: CAWSTGGSNSPLHF. The chain uses TRBV30 and TRBJ1-6; 8 nucleotides align to TRBD1. Germline-derived CDR1 and CDR2 are GTSNPN and SVGIG (reference sequence). Trimming removed 2 bases from V and 7 bases from J; junction bases left unmatched: 4. The CDR3 has 14 amino acids.